The present entry profiles one T cell receptor beta chain with its context. What it recognizes is unknown. Other nucleotide sequences in the sample specify the same CDR3. CDR1 and CDR2 (germline): SEHNR, FQNEAQ (reference sequence). V lost 3 bases and J lost 3; bases outside the gene matches: 0. This CDR3 region has 14 residues. This record comes from a study of beta chain features in type 1 diabetes. Study results and caveats: In all four CD4+ subsets, TCRB CDR3 length was significantly, moderately reduced in type 1 diabetes.

Sequencing targeted expressed TCRB transcripts, as all isolated RNA had been reverse transcribed. TCRdb's copy holds only in-frame clones and misses some; the assay was immunoSEQ multiplex PCR. The sample lists around 310,000 clones, about 13% occurring once. Cell sorting via CD45RO/CCR7/CD25/CD127/CD95/CD27 was performed to obtain CD4+ naive, central memory, regulatory and stem cell-like memory cells. The gene calls are TRBV7-9 and TRBJ1-1; 11 positions match TRBD1. This sequence originates from a woman younger than 35 with type 1 diabetes. The sequenced sample consisted of naive CD4+ T cells from blood. CDR3 residues: CASSLGQGDTEAFF. The CDR3 DNA reads as TGTGCCAGCAGCTTGGGACAGGGGGACACTGAAGCTTTCTTT.